This TCR beta chain was captured by sequencing in a study of blood T cell repertoires in COVID-19. About the study: COVID-19 samples collected from the United States, Italy and Spain covered acute and convalescent phases.

Trimming took 0 bases from V and 0 from J; bases not matched to a gene: 5. This CDR3 is 18 amino acids long. Germline-derived CDR1 and CDR2 are LGHNA and YNFKEQ. Produced via immunoSEQ multiplex PCR; TCRdb's table is partial and in-frame only. The profile shows 400,000 to 450,000 clones, roughly 89% of them singletons. The rearrangement links TRBV4-2 to TRBJ2-6, with TRBD2 matching 7 bases. The sequenced sample consisted of peripheral blood. The source of this sequence is a man younger than 35 with COVID-19, enrolled during active disease. This CDR3 is CASSQEGSGDSGANVLTF. The CDR3 DNA sequence: TGTGCCAGCAGCCAAGAAGGCAGCGGGGACTCTGGGGCCAACGTCCTGACTTTC.